These 28 T cell receptor beta chains share one sample of origin, sequenced in a study of CD8+ T cells in alopecia areata. Treatment of the sample: oral pan-JAK inhibitor, 5-10 mg twice daily. Once RNA had been extracted, it was reverse transcribed into cDNA to act as the sequencing template. Measured with immunoSEQ multiplex PCR; TCRdb has only the in-frame clones, and not every one. This sample has 150,000 to 200,000 clones, with 60% found just once. This sample comprised CD4+ T cells sorted from blood, obtained at week 24, from a patient treated with tofacitinib. The receptor source for this set is a human donor with alopecia areata.

Comment on this clone: The junction and the germline gene differ at one end; a read error may be behind it. The chain links TRBV15 to TRBJ2-7, with D possibly being TRBD1 or TRBD2 (6 bases each). Germline CDR1 LNHNV, CDR2 YYDKDF (reference sequence). This CDR3 contains 11 residues. CDR3 sequence reads: CATSGGGTETF. DNA of the CDR3: TGTGCCACCAGCGGAGGGGGTACAGAGACCTTC. The variable domain in full, completed from reference TRBV15 and TRBJ2-7, reads DAMVIQNPRYQVTQFGKPVTLSCSQTLNHNVMYWYQQKSSQAPKLLFHYYDKDFNNEADTPDNFQSRRPNTSFCFLDIRSPGLGDTAMYLCATSGGGTETFGPGTRLTVT.

This chain links TRBV7-3 with TRBJ1-2; D gene ambiguous. The germline CDR1 and CDR2 sequences are SGHTA and FQGTGA. Trimming left V 5 bases short and J 4 bases short, with 14 bases between. There are 14 residues in the CDR3. The CDR3 coding sequence is TGTGCCAGCAGCCCATCCGGTGGGAGCTATGGCTACACCTTC. This encodes CASSPSGGSYGYTF. Full variable domain (outside the CDR3, taken from reference TRBV7-3 and TRBJ1-2): GAGVSQTPSNKVTEKGKYVELRCDPISGHTALYWYRQSLGQGPEFLIYFQGTGAADDSGLPNDRFFAVRPEGSVSTLKIQRTERGDSAVYLCASSPSGGSYGYTFGSGTRLTVV.

V usage is TRBV11-2 and J usage is TRBJ2-3, with D hard to call. Between the trimmed V and J ends, which lost 5 bases and 2 bases, there was a span of 17 bases. Germline V gene lookup returns CDR1 SGHAT and CDR2 FQNNGV. This CDR3 contains 16 residues. For the CDR3, the DNA is TGTGCCAGCAGCGGTCTTGGGCGGACCAACACAGATACGCAGTATTTT. Translating gives CASSGLGRTNTDTQYF.

The chain combines TRBV30 with TRBJ2-1; D might be TRBD2 (6 bases). Germline CDR1 GTSNPN, CDR2 SVGIG (reference sequence). Trimming cost V 4 bases and J 0 bases, with 19 bases left between them. The CDR3 runs 17 residues. The CDR3 DNA reads TGTGCCTGGAAAGTTCCTACTAGCAAGGTCTCCTACAATGAGCAGTTCTTC. It specifies CAWKVPTSKVSYNEQFF.

The rearrangement joins TRBV20-1 to TRBJ2-5; D is ambiguous. V lost 5 bases to trimming and J lost 6 bases, with 10 bases between them. CDR1 and CDR2 from the germline V gene are DFQATT and SNEGSKA (reference sequence). The CDR3 extends over 11 amino acids. CDR3 sequence reads: CSALGLQTQYF. The DNA for the CDR3 is TGCAGTGCTTTGGGCCTGCAGACCCAGTACTTC.

The gene calls are TRBV11-2 and TRBJ2-1; possible D gene TRBD2, 5 bases. The CDR3 consists of 15 residues. With 10 bases removed from V and 0 bases from J, the gap between germline ends came to 16 bases. CDR1 SGHAT and CDR2 FQNNGV come from the germline V gene. The CDR3: CATNRDPSSYNEQFF. The CDR3 nucleotides read TGTGCCACCAATCGGGATCCCAGCTCCTACAATGAGCAGTTCTTC.

This clone was seen just once. This sequence joins TRBV29-1 and TRBJ2-1, with D unclear. In germline, CDR1 is SQVTM, CDR2 ANQGSEA. V shed 4 bases and J shed 0 bases, with 10 bases lying between them. This CDR3 region has 14 residues. CDR3 loop: CSVVTLFSYNEQFF. The DNA of the CDR3 is TGCAGCGTTGTTACGCTTTTCTCCTACAATGAGCAGTTCTTC.

The gene calls are TRBV30 and TRBJ2-4, with D possibly matching TRBD2 (5 bases). V was trimmed by 7 bases and J by 1 base, leaving 17 bases between them. The length of the CDR3 is 15 residues. CDR1 and CDR2 (germline): GTSNPN, SVGIG (reference sequence). The DNA for the CDR3 is TGTGCCTCCCTGACTGGGAGTGGGGCCAAAAACATTCAGTACTTC. Translation gives CASLTGSGAKNIQYF.

As for this clone: This specimen includes other DNA sequences encoding the same CDR3. This chain uses TRBV30 with TRBJ1-5; D may be TRBD1 (6 bases). The CDR3 contains 13 residues. V lost 2 bases and J 5 bases, leaving 10 bases between the germline ends. Per the germline V gene, CDR1 is GTSNPN and CDR2 is SVGIG (reference sequence). The CDR3 loop reads CAWSRRGDQPQHF. The CDR3 nucleotides read TGTGCCTGGAGTAGGAGGGGGGATCAGCCCCAGCATTTT.

Only one count was recorded for this clone. This chain joins TRBV30 and TRBJ2-7; D not certain. V dropped 4 bases and J dropped 2 bases, with 12 bases sitting between them. The CDR3 is 13 residues long. The germline V gene has CDR1 GTSNPN and CDR2 SVGIG (reference sequence). The CDR3 sequence: CAWKRTPTYEQYF. CDR3 coding DNA: TGTGCCTGGAAAAGGACGCCAACCTACGAGCAGTACTTC.

The CDR3 here is CAIRRDRDVGEQYF. CDR3 DNA sequence: TGTGCCATACGCCGGGACAGGGATGTAGGGGAGCAGTACTTC. This chain joins TRBV5-4 and TRBJ2-7; 9 bases are a match to TRBD1. V lost 9 bases to trimming and J lost 7 bases; unmatched junction nucleotides: 14. The CDR3 is 14 residues long. CDR1 is SGHNT, CDR2 YYREEE, per germline (reference sequence).

The CDR3 sequence is CAWSVMGFEAFF. As DNA, the CDR3 is TGTGCCTGGAGTGTAATGGGATTTGAAGCTTTCTTT. This chain joins TRBV30 and TRBJ1-1, with no clear D. From germline, CDR1 is GTSNPN and CDR2 SVGIG (reference sequence). Trimming took 0 bases from V and 7 from J, leaving 9 bases between them. The CDR3 is made up of 12 amino acids.

V usage is TRBV30 and J usage is TRBJ2-1; D tentatively fits TRBD1 or TRBD2 (5 bases each). Germline V lookup: CDR1 GTSNPN, CDR2 SVGIG (reference sequence). V was cut by 5 bases and J by 7 bases, with 18 bases left in between. This CDR3 is 14 amino acids long. The CDR3 loop is CAWARIGGLNEQFF. For the CDR3, the DNA is TGTGCCTGGGCCCGTATTGGGGGTTTGAATGAGCAGTTCTTC.

This clone occurred a few times. The rearrangement joins TRBV29-1 to TRBJ2-3, with D maybe TRBD1 (7 bases). V lost 6 bases to trimming and J lost 6 bases, with 13 bases between them. The CDR3 runs 12 residues. The germline V gene encodes CDR1 SQVTM and CDR2 ANQGSEA. The CDR3 loop is CSVTEGADTQYF. The CDR3 DNA reads as TGCAGCGTCACGGAGGGGGCGGATACGCAGTATTTT.

The rearrangement joins TRBV4-3 to TRBJ2-3, with D tentatively TRBD2 (5 bases). The germline V gene encodes CDR1 LGHNA and CDR2 YSLEER. V lost 1 base to trimming and J lost 2 bases, with 10 bases between them. CDR3 size: 15 residues. The CDR3 here is CASSQAGTYTDTQYF. CDR3 nucleotide sequence: TGCGCCAGCAGCCAAGCGGGAACCTACACAGATACGCAGTATTTT.

There are a few counts of this clone. Here the CDR3 DNA reads TGCAGCGTTATCGAGTTACTGAACACTGAAGCTTTCTTT. Its translation: CSVIELLNTEAFF. V gene TRBV29-1 combines with J gene TRBJ1-1; D unclear. The V and J ends lost 5 bases and 0 bases respectively, with 10 bases between them. From germline, CDR1 is SQVTM and CDR2 ANQGSEA. The CDR3 has 13 residues.

The table lists this clone with a few counts. This same CDR3 is encoded by further DNA sequences in the sample. The gene calls are TRBV7-2 and TRBJ2-3; no firm D call. Trimming left V 3 bases short and J 0 bases short, with 1 base between. The length of the CDR3 is 12 residues. Germline CDR1 reads SGHTA; CDR2 reads FQGNSA. CDR3 sequence (DNA): TGTGCCAGCAGCTTGAGCACAGATACGCAGTATTTT. This encodes CASSLSTDTQYF. The full variable domain, rest sourced from reference TRBV7-2 and TRBJ2-3, is GAGVSQSPSNKVTEKGKDVELRCDPISGHTALYWYRQSLGQGLEFLIYFQGNSAPDKSGLPSDRFSAERTGGSVSTLTIQRTQQEDSAVYLCASSLSTDTQYFGPGTRLTVL.

The table lists this clone with a few counts. CDR3 region: CATSGRPGSGGGEQYF. The CDR3 region has the DNA TGTGCCACCAGCGGAAGACCGGGGTCCGGTGGTGGCGAGCAGTACTTC. The chain carries TRBV15 and TRBJ2-7; possible D gene TRBD2, 5 bases. The CDR3 extends over 16 amino acids. V dropped 5 bases and J dropped 6 bases, with 23 bases sitting between them. CDR1 and CDR2 from the germline V gene are LNHNV and YYDKDF (reference sequence).

The gene calls are TRBV29-1 and TRBJ1-2; D ambiguous. The V end was cut by 4 bases, the J end by 2 bases, with 8 bases between. The germline gives CDR1 SQVTM, CDR2 ANQGSEA. This CDR3 is built from 12 residues. Written as DNA, the CDR3 is TGCAGCGTTGTTTCCGTAAACTATGGCTACACCTTC. Encoded protein: CSVVSVNYGYTF.

The V call is TRBV15, the J call TRBJ1-1; D is perhaps TRBD1 (5 bases). V was cut by 3 bases and J by 4 bases, with 9 bases left in between. The CDR3 totals 13 residues. Per the germline V gene, CDR1 is LNHNV and CDR2 is YYDKDF (reference sequence). The CDR3 region is CATSSQRGTEAFF. As DNA, the CDR3 is TGTGCCACCAGCAGCCAAAGGGGCACTGAAGCTTTCTTT.

This clone was observed a few times. V gene TRBV7-7 combines with J gene TRBJ2-5, with D tentatively TRBD1 (5 bases). The CDR3 consists of 15 residues. The ends were cut back, 1 base at V and 2 bases at J, with 11 bases in the middle. Germline-derived CDR1 and CDR2 are SSHAT and FNYEAQ (reference sequence). The CDR3, as DNA: TGTGCCAGCAGCTTAGGGGTCAGGGATCAAGAGACCCAGTACTTC. Translated, it gives CASSLGVRDQETQYF.

The DNA of the CDR3 is TGCAGCGTATCCTCGACAGGGAACTACAATGAGCAGTTCTTC. Translation: CSVSSTGNYNEQFF. This chain uses TRBV29-1 with TRBJ2-1; 7 bases are shared with TRBD1. The germline gives CDR1 SQVTM, CDR2 ANQGSEA. After removal of 6 bases from V and 3 bases from J, the junction contained 8 bases not matched to a gene. CDR3 length: 14 residues.

This chain connects TRBV10-2 to TRBJ2-7, with 7 bases aligning to TRBD2. CDR1 WSHSY and CDR2 SAAADI come from the germline V gene. The CDR3 spans 14 residues. The J segment lost 5 bases and the V segment lost 3 bases, leaving 7 bases of the junction unmatched. CDR3 nucleotide sequence: TGCGCCAGCAGTGATTCGGGGGGTTTCGACGAGCAGTACTTC. Its translation: CASSDSGGFDEQYF.

In its sample, this clone was seen a few times. V is TRBV18 and J is TRBJ2-1, with D maybe TRBD2 (6 bases). The CDR3 loop spans 15 amino acids. Germline CDR1 reads KGHSH; CDR2 reads LQKENI. Trimming left V 3 bases short and J 8 bases short, with 17 bases between. The CDR3, as DNA: TGTGCCAGCTCACCGCGACTAGGGGAGAGGGATGAGCAGTTCTTC. It codes for CASSPRLGERDEQFF. Full variable domain (rest looked up from reference TRBV18 and TRBJ2-1): NAGVMQNPRHLVRRRGQEARLRCSPMKGHSHVYWYRQLPEEGLKFMVYLQKENIIDESGMPKERFSAEFPKEGPSILRIQQVVRGDSAAYFCASSPRLGERDEQFFGPGTRLTVL.

The chain is built from TRBV7-9 and TRBJ2-3; 9 positions match TRBD2. The V and J ends lost 1 base and 6 bases, in that order; junction bases with no gene match: 8. The germline V gene encodes CDR1 SEHNR and CDR2 FQNEAQ (reference sequence). This CDR3 spans 16 amino acids. The CDR3 spells CASSLGELSGGDTQYF. The CDR3 DNA reads TGTGCCAGCAGCTTAGGAGAGCTAAGCGGGGGGGATACGCAGTATTTT.

This sequence joins TRBV25-1 and TRBJ1-2, with D uncertain. Trimming removed 4 bases at V and 2 bases at J, with 8 bases between. The CDR3 totals 13 residues. Germline values: CDR1 MGHDK, CDR2 SYGVNS. The CDR3 bases are TGTGCCAGCAGTGGCAGGCTCAACTATGGCTACACCTTC. Protein sequence: CASSGRLNYGYTF.

This clone was seen only a few times. The chain links TRBV5-1 to TRBJ2-5, with 7 bases fitting TRBD1. CDR1 SGHRS and CDR2 YFSETQ come from the germline V gene. This CDR3 is 14 amino acids long. After removal of 3 bases from V and 4 bases from J, the junction contained 6 bases not matched to a gene. The DNA for the CDR3 is TGCGCCAGCAGCTCGACAGGGATCGGAGAGACCCAGTACTTC. Its protein is CASSSTGIGETQYF.

This clone has more than one count but fewer than ten. The chain combines TRBV30 with TRBJ2-3, with D unclear. The CDR3 is made up of 13 amino acids. Per germline, CDR1 GTSNPN and CDR2 SVGIG (reference sequence). Trimming removed 0 bases from V and 6 bases from J, with 10 bases in between. CDR3 sequence reads: CAWSVEAHDTQYF. The CDR3 coding sequence is TGTGCCTGGAGTGTGGAAGCACACGATACGCAGTATTTT.